This T cell receptor beta chain appears in the sequencing data of a study of cytomegalovirus exposure and HLA in healthy donors. General study points: With high specificity and sensitivity, the classifier reportedly diagnosed cytomegalovirus status. Reports state that TCR beta sequences accurately predicted most subjects' HLA-A and HLA-B alleles.

Researchers ran the PCR with 60 Vbeta and 13 Jbeta primers. The data were produced by immunoSEQ multiplex PCR, yet TCRdb's version contains in-frame clones alone and is incomplete. Of around 100,000 clones listed, 10% were seen once; the top ten hold approximately 6%. The germline CDR1 and CDR2 sequences are SGHNT and YENEEA. This CDR3 has 20 residues. The junction had 14 bases not matched to a gene; V was cut back by 3 bases and J by 3 bases. Concerning this clone: Its cognate antigen is unknown.

The chain has TRBV11-3 and TRBJ2-7; 16 bases line up with TRBD2. Sequencing was done on a sample of PBMCs. This TCR came from a man in his forties in good health and CMV-seropositive. In nucleotides, the CDR3 is TGTGCCAGCAGCTTCTCCTTCCCGGGACTAGCGGGAGGGGGAGGCTACGAGCAGTACTTC. It encodes CASSFSFPGLAGGGGYEQYF.